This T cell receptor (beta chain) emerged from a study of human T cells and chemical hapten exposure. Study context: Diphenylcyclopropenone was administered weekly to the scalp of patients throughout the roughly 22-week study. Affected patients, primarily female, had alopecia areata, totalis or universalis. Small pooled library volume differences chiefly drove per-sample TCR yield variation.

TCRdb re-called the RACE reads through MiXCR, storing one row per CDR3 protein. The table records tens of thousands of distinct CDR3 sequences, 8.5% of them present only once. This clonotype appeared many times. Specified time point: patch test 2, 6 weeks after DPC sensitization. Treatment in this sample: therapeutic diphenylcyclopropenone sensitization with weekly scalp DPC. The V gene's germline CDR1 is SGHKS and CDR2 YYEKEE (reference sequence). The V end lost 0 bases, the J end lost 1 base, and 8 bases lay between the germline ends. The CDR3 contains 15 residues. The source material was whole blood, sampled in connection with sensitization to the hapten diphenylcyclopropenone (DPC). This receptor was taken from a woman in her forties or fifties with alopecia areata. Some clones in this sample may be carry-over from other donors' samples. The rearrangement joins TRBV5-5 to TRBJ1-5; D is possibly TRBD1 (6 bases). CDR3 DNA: TGTGCCAGCAGCTTGGAGACAGGCAGCAATCAGCCCCAGCATTTT. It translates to CASSLETGSNQPQHF.